A single sample gave rise to the 26 T cell receptor beta chains below, sequenced in a study of blood T cell repertoires in COVID-19. Profiled with immunoSEQ multiplex PCR; TCRdb holds only in-frame clones, not every one. The data contain some 270,000 clones, approximately 83% of them singletons. Sample: peripheral blood. Receptors originate from a person aged 70 to 80 with COVID-19, enrolled during active disease.

The V call is TRBV19, the J call TRBJ2-1; 11 positions match TRBD2. V trimming: 5 bases; J trimming: 5 bases; junction bases outside the gene matches: 8. The CDR3 spans 16 residues. CDR1 is LNHDA, CDR2 SQIVND, per germline (reference sequence). CDR3 sequence: CASSLVAGGPHNEQFF. The CDR3 DNA follows: TGTGCCAGTAGTCTAGTAGCGGGGGGGCCGCACAATGAGCAGTTCTTC.

This chain joins TRBV5-4 and TRBJ1-1; perhaps TRBD1 as D (5 bases). The CDR3 has 15 amino acids. Trimming removed 0 bases from V and 3 bases from J, with 12 bases in between. Germline V gives CDR1 SGHNT, CDR2 YYREEE (reference sequence). CDR3 in DNA: TGTGCCAGCAGCTTGGCCGACAGAGACTACACTGAAGCTTTCTTT. This sequence encodes CASSLADRDYTEAFF.

This clone has more than one count but fewer than ten. This chain joins TRBV7-9 and TRBJ2-1, with D possibly TRBD1 on 6 matching bases. The CDR3 loop spans 16 amino acids. Germline assignment: CDR1 SEHNR and CDR2 FQNEAQ (reference sequence). The V end was cut by 5 bases, the J end by 3 bases, with 17 bases between. The CDR3 DNA follows: TGTGCCAGCAGCACCTGGACAGAGACCGGCTACAATGAGCAGTTCTTC. The encoded protein is CASSTWTETGYNEQFF.

The chain couples TRBV19 to TRBJ1-6; 9 nucleotides match TRBD1. CDR3 length: 15 residues. V was clipped by 5 bases and J by 9 bases; unmatched bases: 8. In germline, CDR1 is LNHDA, CDR2 SQIVND (reference sequence). The CDR3, as DNA: TGTGCCAGTAGTTCTCGGACAGGGGAAGGTTCACCCCTCCACTTT. This gives the protein CASSSRTGEGSPLHF.

In its sample, this clone was seen a few times. The chain couples TRBV3-1 (or the pseudogene TRBV3-2) to TRBJ2-1; 11 bases map to TRBD2. The CDR3 loop spans 17 amino acids. Trimming at V came to 0 bases and at J to 7 bases, leaving 8 bases not matched to a gene. The V gene's germline CDR1 is LGHDT and CDR2 YNNKEL (reference sequence). The CDR3 sequence is CASSQEVLAGGGNEQFF. The DNA for the CDR3 is TGTGCCAGCAGCCAAGAGGTTCTAGCGGGAGGAGGAAATGAGCAGTTCTTC.

The chain has TRBV29-1 and TRBJ2-1; 9 bases are a match to TRBD2. There are 13 residues in the CDR3. V trimming: 3 bases; J trimming: 8 bases; junction bases outside the gene matches: 5. In germline, CDR1 is SQVTM, CDR2 ANQGSEA. The CDR3 bases are TGCAGCGTTGAGAGCGGGGGGTTATATGAGCAGTTCTTC. Protein product: CSVESGGLYEQFF.

The chain employs TRBV7-3 and TRBJ2-2; weak D call: TRBD2 (6 bases). CDR1 is SGHTA, CDR2 FQGTGA, per germline. V lost 2 bases to trimming and J lost 6 bases, with 10 bases between them. The CDR3 length is 14 residues. The CDR3 nucleotides are TGTGCCAGCAGCTTACAACCGGGGGCCGGGGAGCTGTTTTTT. This gives the protein CASSLQPGAGELFF.

V is TRBV6-2 or TRBV6-3 and J is TRBJ2-3, with 16 nucleotides matching TRBD2. The CDR3 runs 18 residues. V lost 5 bases to trimming and J lost 5 bases; unmatched junction nucleotides: 10. Germline CDR1 and CDR2: MNHEY and SVGEGT. The DNA of the CDR3 is TGTGCCAGCAGTCCCAACACGGGACTAGCGGGGGGGGTAGATACGCAGTATTTT. Its protein is CASSPNTGLAGGVDTQYF.

The chain combines TRBV4-2 with TRBJ2-7; 7 bases match TRBD2. CDR3 size: 13 residues. Germline V CDR1 and CDR2: LGHNA, YNFKEQ. The J segment lost 5 bases and the V segment lost 4 bases, leaving 5 bases of the junction unmatched. The CDR3 DNA reads TGTGCCAGCAGCCTGCCAGGGAGGGACGAGCAGTACTTC. Translation: CASSLPGRDEQYF.

The chain carries TRBV19 and TRBJ1-6, with D possibly being TRBD1 (6 bases). CDR1 and CDR2 from the germline V gene are LNHDA and SQIVND (reference sequence). The CDR3 extends over 14 amino acids. Trimming left V 6 bases short and J 7 bases short, with 13 bases between. The CDR3 nucleotides are TGTGCCAGTAGCCCTTTCACAGGGAATTCACCCCTCCACTTT. Amino acid sequence: CASSPFTGNSPLHF.

CDR3 sequence (DNA): TGTGCCAGCAGCCTATTCCCACTAGCGGGAGACACAGATACGCAGTATTTT. It is translated as CASSLFPLAGDTDTQYF. The chain is built from TRBV7-2 and TRBJ2-3; 11 bases line up with TRBD2. The CDR3 is 17 residues long. Germline V gene sequence: CDR1 SGHTA, CDR2 FQGNSA. V gave up 5 bases and J gave up 2 bases; unmatched junction bases: 9.

The gene calls are TRBV12-3 or TRBV12-4 and TRBJ1-5; unclear D gene. The ends were cut back, 6 bases at V and 6 bases at J, with 6 bases in the middle. The CDR3 contains 11 residues. CDR3 sequence reads: CASSAGQPQHF. In DNA, the CDR3 is TGTGCCAGCAGCGCCGGTCAGCCCCAGCATTTT.

This clone was observed a single time. The chain employs TRBV6-5 and TRBJ1-4, with TRBD1 identical over 8 bases. Germline CDR1 is MNHEY and CDR2 is SVGAGI. After removal of 5 bases from V and 7 bases from J, the junction contained 9 bases not matched to a gene. The length of the CDR3 is 15 residues. The CDR3 DNA is TGTGCCAGCAGTCCCGCCGGACAGGGAAGTGAAAAACTGTTTTTT. Protein sequence: CASSPAGQGSEKLFF.

This chain connects TRBV19 to TRBJ2-7, with 8 bases matching TRBD2. J lost 1 base, V lost 5 bases, and 10 bases had no gene match. Germline V gene data show CDR1 as LNHDA and CDR2 as SQIVND (reference sequence). This CDR3 region has 16 residues. The CDR3 protein is CASSLTSEAGSYEQYF. The CDR3, as DNA: TGTGCCAGTAGTTTGACTAGCGAGGCGGGGTCCTACGAGCAGTACTTC.

In DNA, the CDR3 is TGCGCCAGCAGCCAAACATGGACAGGGCCCTCTGGAAACACCATATATTTT. Protein product: CASSQTWTGPSGNTIYF. V usage is TRBV4-3 and J usage is TRBJ1-3; TRBD1 matches at 8 bases. This CDR3 spans 17 amino acids. V lost 2 bases and J lost 0; bases outside the gene matches: 6. From germline, CDR1 is LGHNA and CDR2 YSLEER.

The V and J genes are TRBV7-4 and TRBJ1-5; possible D gene TRBD1, 6 bases. Germline V gene sequence: CDR1 SGHVT, CDR2 SQSDAQ. Trimming took off 1 base at V and 6 bases at J, with 22 bases between the two ends. The CDR3 runs to 18 residues. CDR3 sequence (DNA): TGTGCCAGCAGCTTAGTGCAGCCAGGGGACGCGGCAGGTCAGCCCCAGCATTTT. This gives the protein CASSLVQPGDAAGQPQHF.

This clone has more than one count but fewer than ten. V and J are TRBV5-1 and TRBJ1-6, with unresolved D. Looked up from germline, CDR1 is SGHRS and CDR2 is YFSETQ. This CDR3 region has 15 residues. With 4 bases removed from V and 7 bases from J, the gap between germline ends came to 15 bases. The CDR3 reads CASSPDAGRNSPLHF. The CDR3 DNA reads as TGCGCCAGCAGCCCGGACGCGGGTCGCAATTCACCCCTCCACTTT.

The gene calls are TRBV5-6 and TRBJ2-7; D unclear. Between the trimmed V and J ends, which lost 3 bases and 2 bases, there was a span of 12 bases. The CDR3 totals 14 residues. In germline, CDR1 is SGHDT, CDR2 YYEEEE. The CDR3 region is CASSSRISTYEQYF. DNA of the CDR3: TGTGCCAGCAGCTCGAGGATATCAACCTACGAGCAGTACTTC.

J is TRBJ1-5 and V is TRBV3-1 (or the pseudogene TRBV3-2); D gene uncertain. The CDR3 consists of 15 residues. The V end lost 1 base, the J end lost 7 bases, and 14 bases lay between the germline ends. Germline V gene sequence: CDR1 LGHDT, CDR2 YNNKEL (reference sequence). The CDR3 nucleotides are TGTGCCAGCAGCCAAGGTGTCGGGGTACAGCAGCCCCAGCATTTT. Its translation: CASSQGVGVQQPQHF.

The chain uses TRBV5-1 and TRBJ2-6; a possible D gene is TRBD1 (5 bases). The CDR3 loop spans 18 amino acids. V gave up 5 bases and J gave up 5 bases, with 23 bases separating them. Germline assignment: CDR1 SGHRS and CDR2 YFSETQ. This CDR3 is CASRPDRLESLRANVLTF. The CDR3 DNA is TGCGCCAGCAGACCCGACAGACTCGAATCCTTGAGGGCCAACGTCCTGACTTTC. The whole variable domain, remainder taken from reference TRBV5-1 and TRBJ2-6, is KAGVTQTPRYLIKTRGQQVTLSCSPISGHRSVSWYQQTPGQGLQFLFEYFSETQRNKGNFPGRFSGRQFSNSRSEMNVSTLELGDSALYLCASRPDRLESLRANVLTFGAGSRLTVL.

The gene calls are TRBV3-1 (or the pseudogene TRBV3-2) and TRBJ1-5; D is unclear. Germline lookup yields CDR1 LGHDT and CDR2 YNNKEL (reference sequence). This CDR3 region has 16 residues. Trimming pared 0 bases from V and 5 bases from J, leaving 14 bases between. This CDR3 is CASSQDQVGEYQPQHF. As DNA, the CDR3 is TGTGCCAGCAGCCAAGACCAGGTGGGTGAATATCAGCCCCAGCATTTT.

The rearrangement links TRBV28 to TRBJ2-7; TRBD2 is a possible D gene (6 bases). Per germline, CDR1 MDHEN and CDR2 SYDVKM. Trimming removed 10 bases at V and 0 bases at J, with 10 bases between. CDR3 length: 12 amino acids. CDR3 sequence (DNA): TGTGCCACCACTAGCCCCTCCTACGAGCAGTACTTC. Encoded protein: CATTSPSYEQYF.

The genes are TRBV2 and TRBJ2-2, with 9 bases fitting TRBD1. Germline V gives CDR1 SNHLY, CDR2 FYNNEI. The length of the CDR3 is 15 residues. Germline trimming cut 6 bases from V and 3 bases from J; bases unmatched to any gene: 5. This chain's CDR3 is CASRGDRVYTGELFF. CDR3 bases: TGTGCCAGCAGGGGGGACAGGGTGTACACCGGGGAGCTGTTTTTT. The full variable domain, with the rest looked up from reference TRBV2 and TRBJ2-2, is EPEVTQTPSHQVTQMGQEVILRCVPISNHLYFYWYRQILGQKVEFLVSFYNNEISEKSEIFDDQFSVERPDGSNFTLKIRSTKLEDSAMYFCASRGDRVYTGELFFGEGSRLTVL.

This clone showed up just a few times. The CDR3 DNA reads as TGTGCCAGCAGCTTTAGCGGGGGGGCAGGTGAGCAGTTCTTC. Its translation is CASSFSGGAGEQFF. The V and J genes are TRBV7-2 and TRBJ2-1; 11 nucleotides agree with TRBD2. Per germline, CDR1 SGHTA and CDR2 FQGNSA. The CDR3 totals 14 residues. V was pared by 3 bases and J by 9 bases, with 4 bases of the junction left unmatched.

This chain joins TRBV5-6 and TRBJ2-3; D is perhaps TRBD1 (6 bases). Germline V gene sequence: CDR1 SGHDT, CDR2 YYEEEE. V dropped 5 bases and J dropped 1 base, with 8 bases sitting between them. The CDR3 contains 13 residues. The CDR3 DNA sequence: TGTGCCAGCAGAGGACAGCGCACAGATACGCAGTATTTT. Its protein product is CASRGQRTDTQYF.

The V and J genes are TRBV7-2 and TRBJ2-1, with 11 bases lining up with TRBD2. The germline CDR1 and CDR2 sequences are SGHTA and FQGNSA. The V gene end was trimmed by 3 bases and the J gene end by 4 bases; junction bases not matched to a gene: 8. CDR3 length: 17 residues. CDR3 amino acids: CASSFSRLAGTYNEQFF. DNA of the CDR3: TGTGCCAGCAGCTTTAGTAGACTAGCGGGGACATACAATGAGCAGTTCTTC.